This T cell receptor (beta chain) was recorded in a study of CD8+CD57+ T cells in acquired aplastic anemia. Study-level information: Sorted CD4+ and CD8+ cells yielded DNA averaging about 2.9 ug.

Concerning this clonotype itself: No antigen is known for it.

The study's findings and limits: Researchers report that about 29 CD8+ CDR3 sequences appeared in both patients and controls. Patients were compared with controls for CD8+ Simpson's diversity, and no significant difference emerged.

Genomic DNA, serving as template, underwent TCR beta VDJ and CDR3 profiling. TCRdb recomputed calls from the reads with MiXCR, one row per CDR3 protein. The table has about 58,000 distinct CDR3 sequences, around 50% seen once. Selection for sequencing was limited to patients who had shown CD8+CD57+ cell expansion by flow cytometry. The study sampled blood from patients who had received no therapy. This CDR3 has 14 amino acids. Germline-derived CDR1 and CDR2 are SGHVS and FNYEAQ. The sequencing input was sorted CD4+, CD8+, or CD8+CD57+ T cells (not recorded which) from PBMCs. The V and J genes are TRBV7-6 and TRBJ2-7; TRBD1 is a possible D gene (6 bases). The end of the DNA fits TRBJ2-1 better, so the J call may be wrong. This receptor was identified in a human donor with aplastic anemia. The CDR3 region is CASSLEQGPNEQFF. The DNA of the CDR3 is TGTGCCAGCAGCTTAGAGCAGGGGCCGAATGAGCAGTTCTTC.